The 3 T cell receptor beta chains reported below all come from one sample, sequenced in a study of blood T cell repertoires in COVID-19. TCRdb's table, derived via immunoSEQ multiplex PCR, lists solely in-frame clones and lacks some. The table includes about 280,000 clones, over 75% detected once. Sequenced: peripheral blood. These receptors came from a human donor in a cohort sampled during active COVID-19.

The chain is built from TRBV3-1 (or the pseudogene TRBV3-2) and TRBJ2-7, with TRBD2 matching over 9 bases. Germline-derived CDR1 and CDR2 are LGHDT and YNNKEL (reference sequence). The CDR3 runs 16 residues. V shed 1 base, J shed 4 bases, and the junction held 8 bases outside the gene matches. The DNA for the CDR3 is TGTGCCAGCAGCCAAGTTCCGGCGGGAGGGCCATACGAGCAGTACTTC. Translating gives CASSQVPAGGPYEQYF.

This clone was found once. This CDR3 is also generated by other DNA sequences in the sample. The chain employs TRBV20-1 and TRBJ2-1; TRBD1 matches at 7 bases. This CDR3 spans 11 amino acids. Germline lookup yields CDR1 DFQATT and CDR2 SNEGSKA (reference sequence). Losses at the gene ends were 6 bases for V and 6 bases for J; bases not matched to a gene: 2. The CDR3 DNA follows: TGCAGTGCGGGGACAGTCAATGAGCAGTTCTTC. Translating gives CSAGTVNEQFF.

The rearrangement links TRBV9 to TRBJ1-2; a possible D gene is TRBD1 (5 bases). Trimming removed 2 bases at V and 5 bases at J, with 22 bases between. Per germline, CDR1 SGDLS and CDR2 YYNGEE. This CDR3 has 17 amino acids. In nucleotides, the CDR3 is TGTGCCAGCAGCGTCAGGGTGGAAGTCAGTACCCAGTATGGCTACACCTTC. Its protein is CASSVRVEVSTQYGYTF.